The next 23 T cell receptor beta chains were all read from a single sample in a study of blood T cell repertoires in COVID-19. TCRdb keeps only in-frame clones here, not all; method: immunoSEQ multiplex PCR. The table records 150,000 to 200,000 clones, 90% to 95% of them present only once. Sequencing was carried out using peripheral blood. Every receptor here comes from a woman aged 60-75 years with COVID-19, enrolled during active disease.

The CDR3 nucleotides are TGTGCCAGTAGTTTACGGGAGAACACTGAAGCTTTCTTT. Translated, it gives CASSLRENTEAFF. This chain joins TRBV19 and TRBJ1-1; no clear D gene. CDR3 length equals 13 residues. Looked up from germline, CDR1 is LNHDA and CDR2 is SQIVND (reference sequence). Trimming cost V 5 bases and J 1 base, with 8 bases left between them.

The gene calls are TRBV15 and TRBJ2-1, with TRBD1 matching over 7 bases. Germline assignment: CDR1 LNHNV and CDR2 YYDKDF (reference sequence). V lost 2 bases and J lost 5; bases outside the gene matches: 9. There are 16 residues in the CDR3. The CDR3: CATSRSRQGHNNEQFF. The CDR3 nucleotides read TGTGCCACCAGCAGATCGAGACAGGGCCATAACAATGAGCAGTTCTTC.

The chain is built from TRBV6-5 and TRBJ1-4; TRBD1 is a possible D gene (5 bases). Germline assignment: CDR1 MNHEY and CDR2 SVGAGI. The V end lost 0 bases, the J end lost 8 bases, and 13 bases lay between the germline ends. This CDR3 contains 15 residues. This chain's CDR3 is CASSYSGHLGEKLFF. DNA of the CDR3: TGTGCCAGCAGTTACTCCGGACACCTAGGGGAAAAACTGTTTTTT.

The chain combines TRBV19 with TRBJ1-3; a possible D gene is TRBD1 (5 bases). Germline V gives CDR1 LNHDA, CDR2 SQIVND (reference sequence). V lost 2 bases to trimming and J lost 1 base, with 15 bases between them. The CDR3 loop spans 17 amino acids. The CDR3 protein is CASSIWDSIGSGNTIYF. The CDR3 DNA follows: TGTGCCAGTAGTATATGGGACTCCATCGGGTCTGGAAACACCATATATTTT.

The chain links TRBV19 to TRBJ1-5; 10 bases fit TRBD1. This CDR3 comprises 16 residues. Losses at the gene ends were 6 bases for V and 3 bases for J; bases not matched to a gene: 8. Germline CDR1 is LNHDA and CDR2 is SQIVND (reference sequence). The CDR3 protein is CASSASGTGANQPQHF. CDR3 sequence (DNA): TGTGCCAGTAGCGCCTCCGGGACAGGGGCCAATCAGCCCCAGCATTTT.

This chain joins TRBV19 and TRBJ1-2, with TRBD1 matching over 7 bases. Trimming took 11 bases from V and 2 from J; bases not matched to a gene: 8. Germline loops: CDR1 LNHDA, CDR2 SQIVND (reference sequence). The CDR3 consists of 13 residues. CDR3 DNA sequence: TGTGCCGCCCGACAGGGTTACAACTATGGCTACACCTTC. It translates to CAARQGYNYGYTF.

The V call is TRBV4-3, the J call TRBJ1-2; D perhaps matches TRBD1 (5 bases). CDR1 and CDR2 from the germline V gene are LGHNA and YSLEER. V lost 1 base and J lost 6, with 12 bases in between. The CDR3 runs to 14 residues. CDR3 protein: CASSQVVEQDGYTF. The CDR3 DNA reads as TGCGCCAGCAGCCAAGTGGTCGAACAGGATGGCTACACCTTC.

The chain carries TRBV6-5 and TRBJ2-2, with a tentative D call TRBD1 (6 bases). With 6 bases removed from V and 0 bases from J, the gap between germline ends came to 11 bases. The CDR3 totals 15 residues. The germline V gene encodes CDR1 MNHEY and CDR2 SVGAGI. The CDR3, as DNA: TGTGCCAGCAGCTGGGACACCCCGAACACCGGGGAGCTGTTTTTT. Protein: CASSWDTPNTGELFF.

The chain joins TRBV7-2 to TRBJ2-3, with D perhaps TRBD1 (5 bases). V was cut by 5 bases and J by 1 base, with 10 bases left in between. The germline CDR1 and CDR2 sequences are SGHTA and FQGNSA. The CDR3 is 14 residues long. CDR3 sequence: CASSRARGTDTQYF. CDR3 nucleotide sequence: TGTGCCAGCAGCCGCGCCAGGGGCACAGATACGCAGTATTTT.

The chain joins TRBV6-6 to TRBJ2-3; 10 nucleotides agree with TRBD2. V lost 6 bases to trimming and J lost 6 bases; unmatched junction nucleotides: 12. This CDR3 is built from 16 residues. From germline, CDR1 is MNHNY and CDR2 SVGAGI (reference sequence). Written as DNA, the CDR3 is TGTGCCAGCAGATTTAGCGGGGGGCTTTTACAGGATACGCAGTATTTT. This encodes CASRFSGGLLQDTQYF.

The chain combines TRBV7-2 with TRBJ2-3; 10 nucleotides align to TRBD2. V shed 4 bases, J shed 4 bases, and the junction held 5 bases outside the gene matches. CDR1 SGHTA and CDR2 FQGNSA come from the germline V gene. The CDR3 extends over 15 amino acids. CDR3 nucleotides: TGTGCCAGCAGCTCCAGCGGGGGGGCCCCAGATACGCAGTATTTT. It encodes CASSSSGGAPDTQYF.

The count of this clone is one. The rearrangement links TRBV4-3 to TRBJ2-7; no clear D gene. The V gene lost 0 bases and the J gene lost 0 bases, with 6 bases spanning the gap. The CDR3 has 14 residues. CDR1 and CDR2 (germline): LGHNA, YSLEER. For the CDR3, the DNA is TGCGCCAGCAGCCAAGATTCGGGCTCCTACGAGCAGTACTTC. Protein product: CASSQDSGSYEQYF.

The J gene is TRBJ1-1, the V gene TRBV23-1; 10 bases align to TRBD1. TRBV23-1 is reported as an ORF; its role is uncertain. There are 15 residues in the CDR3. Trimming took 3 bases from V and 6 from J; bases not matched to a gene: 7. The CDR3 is CASSHLPDRGPEAFF. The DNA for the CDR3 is TGCGCCAGCAGTCACCTTCCTGACAGGGGGCCTGAAGCTTTCTTT.

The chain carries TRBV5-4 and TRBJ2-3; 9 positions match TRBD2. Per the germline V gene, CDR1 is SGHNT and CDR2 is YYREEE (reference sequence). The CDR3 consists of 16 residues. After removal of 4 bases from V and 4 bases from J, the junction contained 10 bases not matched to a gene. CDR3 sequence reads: CASSGAAGGFADTQYF. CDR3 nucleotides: TGTGCCAGCAGCGGGGCTGCGGGGGGGTTCGCAGATACGCAGTATTTT.

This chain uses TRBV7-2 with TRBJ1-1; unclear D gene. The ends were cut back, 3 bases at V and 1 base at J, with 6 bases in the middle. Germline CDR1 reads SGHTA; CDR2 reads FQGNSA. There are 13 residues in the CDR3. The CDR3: CASSFSPNTEAFF. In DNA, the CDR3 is TGTGCCAGCAGCTTTAGCCCGAACACTGAAGCTTTCTTT.

The CDR3 DNA reads TGCGCCAGCAGCCAGTCAGGGGGCCAGGGCTCCTACGAGCAGTACTTC. Its translation: CASSQSGGQGSYEQYF. The chain has TRBV4-1 and TRBJ2-7; TRBD1 agrees at 8 bases. V was pared by 3 bases and J by 0 bases, with 7 bases of the junction left unmatched. The CDR3 spans 16 residues. The V gene's germline CDR1 is MGHRA and CDR2 YSYEKL.

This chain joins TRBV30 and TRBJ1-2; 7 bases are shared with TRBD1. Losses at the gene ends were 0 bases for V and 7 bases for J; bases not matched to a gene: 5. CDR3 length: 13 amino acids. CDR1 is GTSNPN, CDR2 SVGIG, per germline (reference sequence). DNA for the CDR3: TGTGCCTGGAGTGTAACGGAGGGGGCTGGCTACACCTTC. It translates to CAWSVTEGAGYTF.

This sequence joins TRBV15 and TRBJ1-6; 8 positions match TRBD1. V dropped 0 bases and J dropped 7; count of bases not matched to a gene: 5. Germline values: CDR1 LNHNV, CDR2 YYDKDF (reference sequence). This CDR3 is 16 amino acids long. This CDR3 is CATSRDRGRENSPLHF. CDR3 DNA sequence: TGTGCCACCAGCAGAGACAGGGGGCGAGAGAATTCACCCCTCCACTTT.

The CDR3 DNA reads TGTGCCAGCAGCGGACAGGCTAACTATGGCTACACCTTC. This sequence encodes CASSGQANYGYTF. The rearrangement joins TRBV28 to TRBJ1-2; 7 nucleotides agree with TRBD1. CDR3 length: 13 residues. The V segment lost 6 bases and the J segment 0 bases; nucleotides outside the gene matches: 1. CDR1 is MDHEN and CDR2 is SYDVKM in the germline V gene.

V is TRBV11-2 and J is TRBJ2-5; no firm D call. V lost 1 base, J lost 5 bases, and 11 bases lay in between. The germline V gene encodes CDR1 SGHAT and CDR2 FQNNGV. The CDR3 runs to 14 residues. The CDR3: CASSLGLSAETQYF. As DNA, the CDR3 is TGTGCCAGCAGCTTAGGCCTCTCCGCGGAGACCCAGTACTTC. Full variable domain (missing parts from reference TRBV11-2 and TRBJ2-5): EAGVAQSPRYKIIEKRQSVAFWCNPISGHATLYWYQQILGQGPKLLIQFQNNGVVDDSQLPKDRFSAERLKGVDSTLKIQPAKLEDSAVYLCASSLGLSAETQYFGPGTRLLVL.

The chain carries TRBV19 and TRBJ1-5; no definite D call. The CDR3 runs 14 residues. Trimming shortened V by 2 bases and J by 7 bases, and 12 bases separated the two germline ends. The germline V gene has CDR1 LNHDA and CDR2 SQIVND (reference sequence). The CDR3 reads CASSIRGGWQPQHF. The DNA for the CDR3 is TGTGCCAGTAGTATACGTGGAGGATGGCAGCCCCAGCATTTT.

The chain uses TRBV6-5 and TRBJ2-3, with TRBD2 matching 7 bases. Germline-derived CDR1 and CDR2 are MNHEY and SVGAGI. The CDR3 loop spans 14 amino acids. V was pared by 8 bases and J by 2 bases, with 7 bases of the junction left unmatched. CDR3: CASHSGLLTDTQYF. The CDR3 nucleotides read TGTGCCAGCCATAGCGGGCTCCTCACAGATACGCAGTATTTT.

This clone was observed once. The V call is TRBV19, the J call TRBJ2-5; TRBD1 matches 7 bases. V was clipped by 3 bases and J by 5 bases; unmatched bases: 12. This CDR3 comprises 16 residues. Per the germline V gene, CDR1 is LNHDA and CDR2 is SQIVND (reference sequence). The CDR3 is CASSIPSTTGFETQYF. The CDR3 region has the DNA TGTGCCAGTAGTATTCCCAGCACGACAGGGTTCGAGACCCAGTACTTC.